Each of the 29 T cell receptor beta chains below was sequenced from the same sample in a study of T cells expressing NK-cell markers. TCRdb reprocessed the 5' RACE reads and keeps a single row for each CDR3 protein, giving no DNA. The sample totals some 280,000 distinct CDR3 sequences. Sequencing input: blood T cells: a sorted CD56 or NKG2C T cell subset, CD4+ or CD8+ T cells, or bulk PBMC T cells (not recorded which). The origin of the receptors is a man aged 18 to 35 in good health.

The rearrangement uses TRBV6-5 and TRBJ2-6. The germline V gene encodes CDR1 MNHEY and CDR2 SVGAGI. The length of the CDR3 is 16 residues. CDR3 sequence: CASSYSTHSGANVLTF.

This chain joins TRBV25-1 and TRBJ2-5. The CDR3 sequence is 14 residues long. Looked up from germline, CDR1 is MGHDK and CDR2 is SYGVNS. Here the CDR3 reads CASSVGGTRETQYF.

The chain couples TRBV6-1 to TRBJ2-7; TCRdb gives TRBD1 as the D gene, but with no DNA this cannot be confirmed. The CDR3 is 13 residues long. Germline V CDR1 and CDR2: MNHNS, SASEGT. Here the CDR3 reads CASSRQGPYEQYF.

The J gene is TRBJ1-6, the V gene TRBV2. CDR1 and CDR2 from the germline V gene are SNHLY and FYNNEI. CDR3 length: 15 residues. The CDR3 spells CASRGGAVSNSPLHF.

J is TRBJ2-6 and V is TRBV4-2. The CDR3 totals 15 residues. CDR1 is LGHNA, CDR2 YNFKEQ, per germline. This CDR3 is CASSQALSGANVLTF.

The J gene is TRBJ1-1, the V gene TRBV12-3 or TRBV12-4; TCRdb outputs TRBD1, but without DNA this stays unchecked. The CDR3 length is 17 residues. CDR3 amino acids: CASSRLRAKSMNTEAFF.

The chain recombines TRBV12-3 or TRBV12-4 with TRBJ2-1. The CDR3 has 13 residues. CDR3 sequence reads: CASEVAGINEQFF.

The V call is TRBV3-1, the J call TRBJ2-5; TCRdb returns TRBD2, unconfirmable since there is no DNA. The CDR3 has 15 amino acids. Germline V gene data show CDR1 as LGHDT and CDR2 as YNNKEL (reference sequence). CDR3 region: CASSQERLAEETQYF.

The chain has TRBV29-1 and TRBJ2-1; TCRdb designates TRBD2, a call that cannot be tested without DNA. Looked up from germline, CDR1 is SQVTM and CDR2 is ANQGSEA. The CDR3 is 13 amino acids. CDR3 in amino acids: CSVDAGGIDEQFF.

The chain is built from TRBV7-2 and TRBJ2-4; lacking DNA, the TRBD2 call made by TCRdb goes unchecked. Germline-derived CDR1 and CDR2 are SGHTA and FQGNSA. The CDR3 length is 16 residues. The CDR3 region is CASSLPGGLAKNIQYF.

Here the CDR3 reads CASSLVAGPSYEQYF. This sequence joins TRBV5-1 and TRBJ2-7; TCRdb's assignment of TRBD1 cannot be checked, as there is no DNA. The V gene's germline CDR1 is SGHRS and CDR2 YFSETQ. The CDR3 sequence is 15 residues long.

The chain uses TRBV12-3 or TRBV12-4 and TRBJ2-7. The CDR3 contains 15 residues. CDR3 sequence reads: CASSSFTGGSYEQYF.

This sequence joins TRBV5-6 and TRBJ1-1; TCRdb outputs TRBD1, but without DNA this stays unchecked. The germline V gene encodes CDR1 SGHDT and CDR2 YYEEEE. The CDR3 runs 15 residues. The CDR3 loop reads CASRPTGGRNTEAFF.

This chain joins TRBV7-2 and TRBJ2-4; absent DNA, TCRdb's TRBD2 call cannot be checked. CDR1 SGHTA and CDR2 FQGNSA come from the germline V gene. This CDR3 has 14 residues. The CDR3 protein is CASKAGGGKNIQYF.

The genes are TRBV12-3 or TRBV12-4 and TRBJ2-1; TCRdb gives TRBD1 as the D gene, but with no DNA this cannot be confirmed. This CDR3 contains 14 residues. CDR3 region: CASRPPADYNEQFF.

The rearrangement uses TRBV5-6 and TRBJ2-1; TCRdb calls TRBD2, which cannot be checked without DNA. CDR3 length equals 17 residues. Per germline, CDR1 SGHDT and CDR2 YYEEEE. The chain's CDR3 is CASSLPGTSGSGLSQFF.

This sequence joins TRBV12-3 or TRBV12-4 and TRBJ1-5; checking the TCRdb D call of TRBD1 is not possible without DNA. The CDR3 length is 16 residues. CDR3 residues: CASSLKGGLGNQPQHF.

This chain links TRBV6-1 with TRBJ2-5; lacking DNA, the TRBD2 call made by TCRdb goes unchecked. Germline CDR1 reads MNHNS; CDR2 reads SASEGT. CDR3 length equals 17 residues. This chain's CDR3 is CASSGLAGGPWLETQYF.

The V and J genes are TRBV5-1 and TRBJ1-4. The CDR3 runs to 14 residues. Germline V CDR1 and CDR2: SGHRS, YFSETQ. CDR3 amino acids: CASSLLSWDEKLFF.

J is TRBJ2-3 and V is TRBV30; lacking DNA, the TRBD2 call made by TCRdb goes unchecked. Germline V lookup: CDR1 GTSNPN, CDR2 SVGIG (reference sequence). The CDR3 has 12 amino acids. CDR3 residues: CAWTRGGLTQYF. Together with reference TRBV30 and TRBJ2-3, the CDR3 gives the full variable domain: SQTIHQWPATLVQPVGSPLSLECTVEGTSNPNLYWYRQAAGRGLQLLFYSVGIGQISSEVPQNLSASRPQDRQFILSSKKLLLSDSGFYLCAWTRGGLTQYFGPGTRLTVL.

The CDR3 loop reads CASSLTDGGHGYTF. The V call is TRBV5-1, the J call TRBJ1-2; TCRdb calls TRBD1, which cannot be checked without DNA. Germline lookup yields CDR1 SGHRS and CDR2 YFSETQ. CDR3 length: 14 amino acids.

The CDR3 reads CASSLARAFGSPLHF. The V gene is TRBV7-2, the J gene TRBJ1-6; TCRdb proposes TRBD1, but this gene call is untestable without DNA. There are 15 residues in the CDR3. Germline V lookup: CDR1 SGHTA, CDR2 FQGNSA.

The chain carries TRBV29-1 and TRBJ2-1; there is no DNA to check the TCRdb D call of TRBD2. The CDR3 loop spans 15 amino acids. The V gene's germline CDR1 is SQVTM and CDR2 ANQGSEA. CDR3: CSVNTGLPSYNEQFF.

The V call is TRBV12-3 or TRBV12-4, the J call TRBJ2-5. The CDR3 consists of 13 residues. CDR3 residues: CASSLSGIETQYF.

CDR3 in amino acids: CSARGLASGTDTQYF. V is TRBV20-1 and J is TRBJ2-3; TCRdb picks TRBD2, but there is no DNA to check that call. CDR1 is DFQATT and CDR2 is SNEGSKA in the germline V gene (reference sequence). The CDR3 length is 15 residues.

The rearrangement links TRBV6-2 or TRBV6-3 to TRBJ2-1; the TRBD2 assignment by TCRdb is unverifiable without DNA. This CDR3 is built from 15 residues. Per the germline V gene, CDR1 is MNHEY and CDR2 is SVGEGT. This chain's CDR3 is CASSRLAGMANEQFF.

V gene TRBV4-1 combines with J gene TRBJ2-5; TCRdb returns TRBD1, unconfirmable since there is no DNA. The germline V gene has CDR1 MGHRA and CDR2 YSYEKL. CDR3 size: 13 residues. CDR3 in amino acids: CASSQRGDETQYF.

This chain joins TRBV7-9 and TRBJ2-1; TCRdb's D call of TRBD2 is untestable without DNA. This CDR3 has 15 amino acids. Germline CDR1 SEHNR, CDR2 FQNEAQ (reference sequence). This CDR3 reads CASSLAERSYNEQFF.

The rearrangement uses TRBV30 and TRBJ2-2; TCRdb outputs TRBD1, but without DNA this stays unchecked. The CDR3 extends over 15 amino acids. Germline assignment: CDR1 GTSNPN and CDR2 SVGIG (reference sequence). The CDR3 sequence is CAWWGGRLNTGELFF.